The TCR beta chain described here comes from a study of blood T cell repertoires in COVID-19. Study as a whole: Samples came from the United States, Italy and Spain, spanning acute and convalescent COVID-19.

This CDR3 spans 16 amino acids. Germline trimming cut 5 bases from V and 0 bases from J; bases unmatched to any gene: 4. The germline V gene has CDR1 LNHDA and CDR2 SQIVND (reference sequence). Some clones are missing from TCRdb's copy, which holds only in-frame ones; the method was immunoSEQ multiplex PCR. Of just over 300,000 clones in the sample, approximately 90% were seen once. Participant age was roughly 18 to 95 years, and participants resided in around 24 US areas. Allocation to cohorts depended on clinical history reported by the participants. Two negative PCRs, clearance, or symptom resolution characterized the recovered Cohort 3 donors.

The origin of this receptor is a woman in her 40s who had recovered from COVID-19. Specimen: PBMCs or T cells enriched from blood (not recorded which). The rearrangement links TRBV19 to TRBJ2-1, with 10 positions matching TRBD2. The CDR3 DNA follows: TGTGCCAGTAGTGGTGGACTAGCGGACTCCTACAATGAGCAGTTCTTC. Protein product: CASSGGLADSYNEQFF.